This T cell receptor (beta chain) was identified during a study of patients with pleural tuberculosis (dated by TCRdb to the mid-2010s). TCRdb shows the sequencer as Illumina Genome Analyzer IIx. TCRdb reanalyzed the raw reads on its own, using fastp at Q25 for trimming and MiXCR for clone calling, and kept in-frame beta chains. Entries that share a CDR3 protein sequence are merged under the most common genes and DNA. The sample table lists around 50,000 distinct CDR3 sequences, less than 9.5% of them with a count of one. The ten top clones hold around 16% of the sample. This clonotype was observed at least ten times. There is no known antigen for this receptor. Base qualities are not at hand, and no much larger clone is one base apart. The CDR3 spans 15 residues, from the cysteine through the phenylalanine. Of all the DNA, just the CDR3 is kept, 45 bases in frame from base 1. V gives up 5 bases and J gives up 2 bases, and the segment between their germline ends measures 13 bases.

The chain joins TRBV12-3 or TRBV12-4 to TRBJ2-1; TRBD1 is possibly the D segment (6 matching bases). The receptor comes from a human donor with pleural tuberculosis. CDR3 region: CASSSTGNPYNEQFF. The nucleotide sequence reads as follows: TGTGCCAGCAGTAGTACAGGGAACCCCTACAATGAGCAGTTCTTC.